The rows below give T cell receptor beta chains drawn from one sample of a study of post-analysis software for immune sequencing data. MiXCR was run by TCRdb on the PCR reads, yielding one entry per CDR3 protein. Of approximately 630,000 distinct CDR3 sequences in the sample, roughly three fifths were seen once. Sequencing was carried out using blood. These receptors were obtained from a girl aged 2-10 years with multiple sclerosis. CDR3s include the opening cysteine and the closing phenylalanine or tryptophan. A D gene is named only where the DNA matches it firmly. Clone size is not always given. Where it is, it says once, few, many or a class for expanded clones.

>17|-|TRBJ2-6|-|TRBV4-2
CASSHPGFKSGANVLTF
TGTGCCAGCAGCCACCCCGGGTTCAAGTCCGGGGCCAACGTCCTGACTTTC
>15|-|TRBJ2-3|few|TRBV20-1
CSARDLARAPDTQYF
TGCAGTGCTAGAGATCTTGCGCGGGCCCCCGATACGCAGTATTTT
>14|-|TRBJ2-1|-|TRBV5-5
CASSLEDRHNEQFF
TGTGCCAGCAGCTTGGAGGACCGGCACAATGAGCAGTTCTTC
>15|TRBD2|TRBJ2-1|-|TRBV20-1
CSAYQAGVVWNEQFF
TGCAGTGCCTATCAAGCGGGAGTTGTGTGGAATGAGCAGTTCTTC
>16|-|TRBJ2-1|once|TRBV12-3/TRBV12-4
CASSLQGTAKINEQFF
TGTGCCAGCAGTTTGCAGGGAACCGCCAAGATCAATGAGCAGTTCTTC
>10|-|TRBJ1-1|-|TRBV29-1
CSVWYTEAFF
TGCAGCGTTTGGTACACTGAAGCTTTCTTT
>16|TRBD1|TRBJ2-3|-|TRBV5-1
CASSLGQGTSTDTQYF
TGCGCCAGCAGCCTGGGACAGGGGACTAGCACAGATACGCAGTATTTT
>17|-|TRBJ2-1|few|TRBV7-9
CASSLPPHPYSYNEQFF
TGTGCCAGCAGCTTACCCCCACACCCTTACTCCTACAATGAGCAGTTCTTC
>12|TRBD1|TRBJ1-2|-|TRBV10-3
CAIDEGARGYTF
TGTGCCATCGACGAGGGGGCGCGAGGCTACACCTTC
>15|-|TRBJ2-7|once|TRBV6-1
CASSEATKQGYEQYF
TGTGCCAGCAGTGAAGCAACAAAGCAGGGGTACGAGCAGTACTTC
>12|-|TRBJ1-1|-|TRBV20-1
CSASPTVTEAFF
TGCAGTGCTAGCCCGACGGTCACTGAAGCTTTCTTT
>23|TRBD2|TRBJ2-3|-|TRBV11-2
CVSSLYRGINGLAGRTSTDTQYF
TGTGTCAGCAGCCTTTACAGGGGAATAAACGGACTAGCGGGGAGAACTAGCACAGATACGCAGTATTTT
>14|-|TRBJ2-7|-|TRBV20-1
CGARDPSVGYEQYF
TGCGGTGCTAGAGATCCGTCAGTGGGGTACGAGCAGTACTTC
>13|TRBD1|TRBJ1-1|few|TRBV15
CATSKTGGTEAFF
TGTGCCACCAGCAAAACAGGGGGCACTGAAGCTTTCTTT
>13|TRBD1|TRBJ2-7|-|TRBV20-1
CSARQGSAYEQYF
TGCAGTGCGAGACAGGGTTCGGCCTACGAGCAGTACTTC
>12|TRBD1|TRBJ1-2|-|TRBV12-3/TRBV12-4
CASRLTGNGYTF
TGTGCCAGCAGGCTGACAGGGAACGGCTACACCTTC
>15|-|TRBJ2-3|few|TRBV29-1
CSVEDRHPGADTQYF
TGCAGCGTTGAAGATCGGCACCCCGGCGCAGATACGCAGTATTTT
>14|-|TRBJ2-1|-|TRBV9
CASSALYSYNEQFF
TGTGCCAGCAGCGCCCTCTACAGCTACAATGAGCAGTTCTTC
>13|-|TRBJ2-1|-|TRBV29-1
CSVGRDSYNEQFF
TGCAGCGTTGGTAGGGATTCCTACAATGAGCAGTTCTTC
>14|-|TRBJ1-5|-|TRBV20-1
CSARGRLDPQPQHF
TGCAGTGCTAGGGGCAGGCTAGACCCCCAGCCCCAGCATTTT
>20|TRBD1|TRBJ1-5|-|TRBV12-3/TRBV12-4
CASSLTAGQGPYYSNQPQHF
TGTGCCAGCAGTTTAACCGCGGGACAGGGGCCCTATTATAGCAATCAGCCCCAGCATTTT
>13|TRBD2|TRBJ2-5|-|TRBV3-1
CASSLGLEVTQYF
TGTGCCAGCAGCCTCGGACTAGAGGTAACCCAGTACTTC